This T cell receptor beta chain was sequenced in a study of blood T cell repertoires in COVID-19. Study-level background: There were acute and convalescent COVID-19 samples, and they came from the United States, Italy and Spain. PBMCs, B-cell-depleted T cells, or T cells provided the cDNA or gDNA that made up the material.

It was during active infection that Seattle patients were enrolled and then longitudinally followed. This clone was found many times. Germline CDR1 SGHRS, CDR2 YFSETQ. Trimming removed 2 bases from V and 4 bases from J, with 16 bases in between. The CDR3 sequence is 16 residues long. Per the study methods: Nucleated cell number was recorded as an estimate derived from reference gene primer amplification. Repertoires were generated with immunoSEQ multiplex PCR, while TCRdb's copy carries only in-frame clones and drops some. The D gene and trimming were derived from the DNA, and the V and J assignments and clone size from that table. Found here are around 330,000 clones, around 89% of them singletons; the top ten hold around 1.6%.

The rearrangement links TRBV5-1 to TRBJ2-4; no clear D gene. The specimen was peripheral blood. This TCR came from a woman aged 25 to 39 with COVID-19, enrolled during active disease. The CDR3 loop reads CASSLPYAAEKNIQYF. The DNA for the CDR3 is TGCGCCAGCAGCTTACCCTACGCGGCGGAGAAAAACATTCAGTACTTC.